These T cell receptor beta chains were read from a single sample in a study of blood T cell repertoires in COVID-19. Method: immunoSEQ multiplex PCR; TCRdb's copy keeps in-frame clones and lacks some. This sample has around 100,000 clones, with roughly four fifths found just once. Sample: peripheral blood. The receptors stem from a man aged 55 to 70 with acute or convalescent COVID-19. Both conserved end residues are part of each CDR3. The D gene is left open where the match is weak. Size values are once, few and many counts, or a class for expanded clones, and some rows have none.

size | D | J | V | DNA | CDR3
. | TRBD1 | TRBJ2-1 | TRBV7-2 | TGTGCCAGCAGACGATACCAAGGACAGGCGCCCCTCTCCTACAATGAGCAGTTCTTC | CASRRYQGQAPLSYNEQFF
. | . | TRBJ1-1 | TRBV11-3 | TGTGCCAGCAGCTTCCAGGGTGGGACTGAAGCTTTCTTT | CASSFQGGTEAFF
. | . | TRBJ1-5 | TRBV30 | TGTGCCTGGAGTGTGAGGGGGGGAAGGCAGCCCCAGCATTTT | CAWSVRGGRQPQHF
. | . | TRBJ1-6 | TRBV2 | TGTGCCAGCACCCGGGACTATAATAATTCACCCCTCCACTTT | CASTRDYNNSPLHF
. | TRBD2 | TRBJ2-1 | TRBV24-1 | TGTGCCACCAGTGACCCTAGCGGGAGAGAACACAATGAGCAGTTCTTC | CATSDPSGREHNEQFF
once | TRBD1 | TRBJ1-4 | TRBV23-1 | TGCGCCAGCAGTCAATCGTCCCAGACAGGGGGGGATGAAAAACTGTTTTTT | CASSQSSQTGGDEKLFF
once | . | TRBJ1-5 | TRBV6-5 | TGTGCCAGCAGGCCTAACCGAGGGAGCAATCAGCCCCAGCATTTT | CASRPNRGSNQPQHF
few | . | TRBJ2-2 | TRBV7-9 | TGTGCCAGCAGCTTAGGACAGAACGCGAACACCGGGGAGCTGTTTTTT | CASSLGQNANTGELFF
. | . | TRBJ2-1 | TRBV7-2 | TGTGCCAGCAGCCCCCTCGGTTTCGGGAGCAATGAGCAGTTCTTC | CASSPLGFGSNEQFF
. | TRBD1 | TRBJ1-5 | TRBV3-1/TRBV3-2 | TGTGCCAGCAGCCTTCGACAGACAGGGGACTACAATCAGCCCCAGCATTTT | CASSLRQTGDYNQPQHF
. | . | TRBJ1-1 | TRBV6-4 | TGTGCCAGCCCCAGGGGAGCTTTCTTT | CASPRGAFF
. | . | TRBJ2-3 | TRBV3-1/TRBV3-2 | TGTGCCAGCAGCTCACGACTAGTTGGGGGTACGCAGTATTTT | CASSSRLVGGTQYF
. | TRBD2 | TRBJ2-7 | TRBV7-8 | TGTGCCAGCAGCTTTAAGATACTAGCGGGAGGGCCCATTTCGTACGAGCAGTACTTC | CASSFKILAGGPISYEQYF
. | TRBD1 | TRBJ1-5 | TRBV19 | TGTGCCAGTAGTAGATCGGGACAGGGGGCAGGACAGCCCCAGCATTTT | CASSRSGQGAGQPQHF
. | . | TRBJ2-1 | TRBV3-1/TRBV3-2 | TGTGCCAGCAGGAAACGGGGGGCGAGCTCCTACAATGAGCAGTTCTTC | CASRKRGASSYNEQFF
. | TRBD1 | TRBJ1-2 | TRBV6-5 | TGTGCCAGCACCATAGGAGACAGGGGAAACGGCTACACCTTC | CASTIGDRGNGYTF
. | TRBD1 | TRBJ2-7 | TRBV11-3 | TGTGCCAGCAGCACACGACAGGGAAGGCCCTACGAGCAGTACTTC | CASSTRQGRPYEQYF
few | . | TRBJ1-1 | TRBV12-3/TRBV12-4 | TGTGCCAGCACCCGACAGATTAACACTGAAGCTTTCTTT | CASTRQINTEAFF
. | . | TRBJ1-4 | TRBV3-1/TRBV3-2 | TGTGCCAGCAGCCAATCTGCCGGGGGGGGTGAAAAACTGTTTTTT | CASSQSAGGGEKLFF
. | TRBD2 | TRBJ2-1 | TRBV6-2/TRBV6-3 | TGTGCCAGCAGTCAGTTAGCGGGAGGGCCGTCTAATGAGCAGTTCTTC | CASSQLAGGPSNEQFF
. | TRBD2 | TRBJ2-1 | TRBV11-2 | TGTGCCAGCAGCTTACTAGCGGGAGGCTGGACCGATGAGCAGTTCTTC | CASSLLAGGWTDEQFF
once | . | TRBJ2-5 | TRBV3-1/TRBV3-2 | TGTGCCAGCAGCCTCGGAGCTCAGGGCCTAGGAGAGACCCAGTACTTC | CASSLGAQGLGETQYF
. | . | TRBJ2-1 | TRBV6-5 | TGTGCCAGCAGTTACTCGCGGGATTACAATGAGCAGTTCTTC | CASSYSRDYNEQFF
. | . | TRBJ1-5 | TRBV2 | TGTGCCAGCACGCAGACAGGCTATAGCAATCAGCCCCAGCATTTT | CASTQTGYSNQPQHF
. | . | TRBJ2-2 | TRBV7-9 | TGTGCCAGCAGCTTATCCCCGGGGGCCGGGGAGCTGTTTTTT | CASSLSPGAGELFF
. | . | TRBJ2-1 | TRBV6-5 | TGTGCCAGCAGTTACTCGATCCCAGGGTTTACTGAGCAGTTCTTC | CASSYSIPGFTEQFF
. | TRBD2 | TRBJ2-1 | TRBV7-3 | TGTGCCAGCAGCGCGCAGACTAGCGGGGGGGCCGTTGAGCAGTTCTTC | CASSAQTSGGAVEQFF
. | TRBD1 | TRBJ1-3 | TRBV9 | TGTGCCAGCAGCGACGCCAGGGGGGACACCATATATTTT | CASSDARGDTIYF
. | . | TRBJ1-6 | TRBV7-2 | TGTGCCAGCAGCTTAGACGGGGATTCACCCCTCCACTTT | CASSLDGDSPLHF